The clone carrying this T cell receptor beta chain has a count of ten or more. Treatment described: oral pan-JAK inhibitor, 5-10 mg twice daily. Germline-derived CDR1 and CDR2 are MGHDK and SYGVNS. With 3 bases removed from V and 4 bases from J, the gap between germline ends came to 10 bases. This CDR3 spans 14 amino acids. The data derive from a study of CD8+ T cells in alopecia areata. Across the study: Scalp area affected, as a percentage, set the severity score of treated patients.

Sequencing relied on a cDNA template that was reverse transcribed from extracted RNA. The protocol was immunoSEQ multiplex PCR, while the TCRdb copy is restricted to in-frame clones and leaves out a portion. Among 150,000 to 200,000 clones, roughly 60% were seen once, and the ten largest hold 1%. This chain links TRBV25-1 with TRBJ2-1; D remains ambiguous. The starting material was CD4+ T cells sorted from blood, obtained at week 24, from a patient treated with tofacitinib. The TCR sequence derives from a human donor with alopecia areata. The CDR3 reads CASSDVEPYNEQFF. The CDR3 DNA follows: TGTGCCAGCAGTGATGTTGAGCCTTACAATGAGCAGTTCTTC.